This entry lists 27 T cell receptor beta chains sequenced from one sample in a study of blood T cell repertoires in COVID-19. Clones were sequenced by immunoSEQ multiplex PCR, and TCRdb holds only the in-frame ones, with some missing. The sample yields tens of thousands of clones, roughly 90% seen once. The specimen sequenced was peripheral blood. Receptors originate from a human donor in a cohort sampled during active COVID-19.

CDR3 coding DNA: TGTGCCAGCAGTTTGGACAGGAGCAATCAGCCCCAGCATTTT. Protein product: CASSLDRSNQPQHF. The chain joins TRBV6-5 to TRBJ1-5; 7 bases are a match to TRBD1. The CDR3 consists of 14 residues. Per the germline V gene, CDR1 is MNHEY and CDR2 is SVGAGI. The J segment lost 1 base and the V segment lost 4 bases, leaving 1 base of the junction unmatched.

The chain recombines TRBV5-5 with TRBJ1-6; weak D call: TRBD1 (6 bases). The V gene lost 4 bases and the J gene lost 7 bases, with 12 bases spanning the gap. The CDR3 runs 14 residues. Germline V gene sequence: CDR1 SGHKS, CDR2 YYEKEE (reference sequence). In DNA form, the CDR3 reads TGTGCCAGCAGCCTCGGACAGTCAAATTCACCCCTCCACTTT. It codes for CASSLGQSNSPLHF.

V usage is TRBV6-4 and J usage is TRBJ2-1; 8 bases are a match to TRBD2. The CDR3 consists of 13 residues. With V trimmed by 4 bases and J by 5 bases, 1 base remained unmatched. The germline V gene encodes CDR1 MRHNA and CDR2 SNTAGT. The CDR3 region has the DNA TGTGCCAGCAGTGTGCGGGGGGACAATGAGCAGTTCTTC. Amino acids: CASSVRGDNEQFF.

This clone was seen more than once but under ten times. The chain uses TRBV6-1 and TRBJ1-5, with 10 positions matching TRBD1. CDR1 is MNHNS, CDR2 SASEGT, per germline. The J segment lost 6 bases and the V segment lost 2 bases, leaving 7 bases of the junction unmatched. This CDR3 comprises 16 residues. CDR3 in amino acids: CASSESGTGAVQPQHF. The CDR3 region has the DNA TGTGCCAGCAGTGAATCCGGGACAGGGGCTGTTCAGCCCCAGCATTTT.

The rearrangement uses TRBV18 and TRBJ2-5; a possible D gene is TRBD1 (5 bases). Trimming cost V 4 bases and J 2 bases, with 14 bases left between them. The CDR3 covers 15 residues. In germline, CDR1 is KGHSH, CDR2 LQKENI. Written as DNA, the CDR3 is TGTGCCAGCTCACGGACACAATCCGCACAAGAGACCCAGTACTTC. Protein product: CASSRTQSAQETQYF.

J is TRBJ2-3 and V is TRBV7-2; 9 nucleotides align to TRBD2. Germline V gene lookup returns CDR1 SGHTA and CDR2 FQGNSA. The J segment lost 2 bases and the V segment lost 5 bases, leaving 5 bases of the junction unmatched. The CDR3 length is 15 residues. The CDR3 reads CASSQGLAYTDTQYF. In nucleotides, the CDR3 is TGTGCCAGCAGCCAAGGACTAGCGTACACAGATACGCAGTATTTT.

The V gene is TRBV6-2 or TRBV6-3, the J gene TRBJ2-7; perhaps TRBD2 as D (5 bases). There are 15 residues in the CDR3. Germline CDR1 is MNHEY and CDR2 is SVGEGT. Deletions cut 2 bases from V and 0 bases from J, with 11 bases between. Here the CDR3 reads CASSYGVGSSYEQYF. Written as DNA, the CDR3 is TGTGCCAGCAGTTACGGGGTAGGGAGCTCCTACGAGCAGTACTTC.

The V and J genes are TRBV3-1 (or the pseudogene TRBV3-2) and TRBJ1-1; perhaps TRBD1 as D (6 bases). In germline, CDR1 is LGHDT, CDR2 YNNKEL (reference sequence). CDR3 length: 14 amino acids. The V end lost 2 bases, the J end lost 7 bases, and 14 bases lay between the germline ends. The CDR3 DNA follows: TGTGCCAGCAGCCAATTTAACAGGGCTCATGAAGCTTTCTTT. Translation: CASSQFNRAHEAFF.

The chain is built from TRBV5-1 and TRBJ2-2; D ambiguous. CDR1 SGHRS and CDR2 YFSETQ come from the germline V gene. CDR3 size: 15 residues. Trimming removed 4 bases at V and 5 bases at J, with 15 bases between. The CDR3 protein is CASSLDPFRTGELFF. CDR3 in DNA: TGCGCCAGCAGCCTAGACCCTTTTCGAACCGGGGAGCTGTTTTTT.

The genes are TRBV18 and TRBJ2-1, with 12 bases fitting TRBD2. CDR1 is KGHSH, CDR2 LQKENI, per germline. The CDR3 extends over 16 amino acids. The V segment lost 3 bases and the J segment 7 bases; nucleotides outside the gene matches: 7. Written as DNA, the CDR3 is TGTGCCAGCTCACCTAGACTAGCGGGGGTTGTAAATGAGCAGTTCTTC. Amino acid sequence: CASSPRLAGVVNEQFF.

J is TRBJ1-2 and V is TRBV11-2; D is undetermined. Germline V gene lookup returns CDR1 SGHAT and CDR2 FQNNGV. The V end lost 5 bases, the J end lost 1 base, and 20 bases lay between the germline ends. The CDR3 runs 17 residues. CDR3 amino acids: CASSRTAGSALNYGYTF. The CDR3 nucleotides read TGTGCCAGCAGCCGAACGGCAGGCTCGGCCCTTAACTATGGCTACACCTTC.

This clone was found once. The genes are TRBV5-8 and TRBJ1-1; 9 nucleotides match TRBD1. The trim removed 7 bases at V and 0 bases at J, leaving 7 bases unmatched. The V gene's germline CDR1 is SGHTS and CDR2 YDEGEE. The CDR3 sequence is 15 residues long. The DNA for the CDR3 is TGTGCCAGCCGAGACAGGGGGAACATGAACACTGAAGCTTTCTTT. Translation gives CASRDRGNMNTEAFF.

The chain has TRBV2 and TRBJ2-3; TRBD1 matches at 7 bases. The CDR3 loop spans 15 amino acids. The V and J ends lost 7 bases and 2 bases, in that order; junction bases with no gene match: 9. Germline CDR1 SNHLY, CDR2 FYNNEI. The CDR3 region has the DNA TGTGCCAGCAATCCGGGACAGACCTCCACAGATACGCAGTATTTT. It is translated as CASNPGQTSTDTQYF.

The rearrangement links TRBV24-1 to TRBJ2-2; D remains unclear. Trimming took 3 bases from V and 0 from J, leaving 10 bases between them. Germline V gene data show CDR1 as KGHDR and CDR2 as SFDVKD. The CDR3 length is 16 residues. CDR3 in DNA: TGTGCCACCAGTGATCCGTACTCCCCGAACACCGGGGAGCTGTTTTTT. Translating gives CATSDPYSPNTGELFF.

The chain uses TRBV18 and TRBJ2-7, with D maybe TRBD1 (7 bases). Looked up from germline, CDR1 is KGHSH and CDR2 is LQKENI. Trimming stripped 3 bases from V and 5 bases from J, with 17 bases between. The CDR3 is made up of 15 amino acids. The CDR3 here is CASSPLPEGANEQYF. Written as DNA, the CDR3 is TGTGCCAGCTCACCCCTTCCGGAGGGGGCCAACGAGCAGTACTTC.

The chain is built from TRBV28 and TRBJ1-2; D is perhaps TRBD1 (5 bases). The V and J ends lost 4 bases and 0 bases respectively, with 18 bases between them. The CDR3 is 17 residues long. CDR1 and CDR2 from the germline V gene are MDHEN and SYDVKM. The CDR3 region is CASSSSGIGGTNYGYTF. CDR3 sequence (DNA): TGTGCCAGCAGTTCCTCCGGGATCGGGGGTACTAACTATGGCTACACCTTC.

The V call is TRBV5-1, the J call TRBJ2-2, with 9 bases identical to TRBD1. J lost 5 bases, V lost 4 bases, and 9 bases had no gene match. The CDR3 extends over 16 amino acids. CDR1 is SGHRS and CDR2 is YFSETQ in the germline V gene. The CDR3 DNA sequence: TGCGCCAGCAGCCCCCGACAGGGGGTAGGAACCGGGGAGCTGTTTTTT. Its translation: CASSPRQGVGTGELFF.

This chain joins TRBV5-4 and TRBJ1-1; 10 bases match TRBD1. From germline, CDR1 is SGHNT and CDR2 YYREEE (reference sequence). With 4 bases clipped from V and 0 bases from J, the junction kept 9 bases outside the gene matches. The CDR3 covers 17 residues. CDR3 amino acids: CASSIPGQGSMNTEAFF. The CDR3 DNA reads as TGTGCCAGCAGCATCCCGGGACAGGGGAGCATGAACACTGAAGCTTTCTTT.

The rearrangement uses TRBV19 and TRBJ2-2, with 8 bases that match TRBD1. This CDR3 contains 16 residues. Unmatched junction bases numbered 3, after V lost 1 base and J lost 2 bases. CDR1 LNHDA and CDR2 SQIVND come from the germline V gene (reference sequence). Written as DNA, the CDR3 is TGTGCCAGTAGTATAGTTCAGGGGGCAAACACCGGGGAGCTGTTTTTT. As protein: CASSIVQGANTGELFF.

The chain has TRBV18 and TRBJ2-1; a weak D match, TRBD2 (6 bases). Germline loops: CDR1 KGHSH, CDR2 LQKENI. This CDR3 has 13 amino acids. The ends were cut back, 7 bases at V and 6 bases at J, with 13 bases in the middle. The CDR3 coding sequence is TGTGCCAGCTACTCTTCCGGGGGCAATGAGCAGTTCTTC. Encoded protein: CASYSSGGNEQFF.

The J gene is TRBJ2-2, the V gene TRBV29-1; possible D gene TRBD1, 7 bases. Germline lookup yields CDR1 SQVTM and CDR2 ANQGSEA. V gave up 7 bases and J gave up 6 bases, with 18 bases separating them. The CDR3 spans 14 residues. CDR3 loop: CSADRRGGPGELFF. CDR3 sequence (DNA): TGCAGCGCGGACAGGAGGGGCGGACCCGGGGAGCTGTTTTTT.

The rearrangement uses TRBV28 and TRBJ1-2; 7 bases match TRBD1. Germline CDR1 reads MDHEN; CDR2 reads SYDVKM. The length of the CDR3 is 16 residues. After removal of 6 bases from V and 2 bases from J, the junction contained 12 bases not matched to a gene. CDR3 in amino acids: CASRSAQGTINYGYTF. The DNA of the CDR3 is TGTGCCAGCAGATCAGCACAGGGGACAATAAACTATGGCTACACCTTC.

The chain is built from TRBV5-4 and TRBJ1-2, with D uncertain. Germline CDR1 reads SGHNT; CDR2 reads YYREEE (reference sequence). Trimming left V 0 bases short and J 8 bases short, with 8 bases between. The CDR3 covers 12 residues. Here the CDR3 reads CASSLASVGYTF. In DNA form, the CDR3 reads TGTGCCAGCAGCTTGGCTAGCGTGGGCTACACCTTC. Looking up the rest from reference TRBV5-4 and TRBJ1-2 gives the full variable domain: ETGVTQSPTHLIKTRGQQVTLRCSSQSGHNTVSWYQQALGQGPQFIFQYYREEENGRGNFPPRFSGLQFPNYSSELNVNALELDDSALYLCASSLASVGYTFGSGTRLTVV.

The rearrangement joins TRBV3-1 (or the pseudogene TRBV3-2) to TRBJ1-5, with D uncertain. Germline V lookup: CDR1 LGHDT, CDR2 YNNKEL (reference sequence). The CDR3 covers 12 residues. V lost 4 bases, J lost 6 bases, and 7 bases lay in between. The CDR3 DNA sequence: TGTGCCAGCAGCCTTGGGAGTCAGCCCCAGCATTTT. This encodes CASSLGSQPQHF.

This CDR3 is CASSPIFGRVSAEAFF. In DNA, the CDR3 is TGTGCCAGCAGCCCGATTTTCGGCAGGGTCTCGGCTGAAGCTTTCTTT. The V and J genes are TRBV3-1 (or the pseudogene TRBV3-2) and TRBJ1-1; tentative D call: TRBD1 (5 bases). This CDR3 comprises 16 residues. Germline V gives CDR1 LGHDT, CDR2 YNNKEL (reference sequence). Between the trimmed V and J ends, which lost 4 bases and 6 bases, there was a span of 21 bases.

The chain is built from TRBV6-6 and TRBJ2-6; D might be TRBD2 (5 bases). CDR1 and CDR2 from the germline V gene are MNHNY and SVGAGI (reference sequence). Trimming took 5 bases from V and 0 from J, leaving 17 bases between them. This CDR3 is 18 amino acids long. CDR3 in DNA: TGTGCCAGCAGTCAATTCCCCGCGGGCAGCTCTGGGGCCAACGTCCTGACTTTC. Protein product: CASSQFPAGSSGANVLTF.

This CDR3 is CASTLRESYEQYF. In DNA, the CDR3 is TGTGCCAGCACCTTGCGGGAGTCCTACGAGCAGTACTTC. The chain has TRBV6-5 and TRBJ2-7, with TRBD2 identical over 7 bases. V trimming: 7 bases; J trimming: 1 base; junction bases outside the gene matches: 4. Germline assignment: CDR1 MNHEY and CDR2 SVGAGI. The CDR3 covers 13 residues.